Detailed here is one T cell receptor beta chain. The data originate from a study of cytomegalovirus exposure and HLA in healthy donors. The PCR used 60 Vbeta and 13 Jbeta primers. Libraries were prepared by immunoSEQ multiplex PCR; TCRdb keeps only in-frame clonotypes and omits some of them. The top ten clones hold about 0.58% of a sample with roughly 200,000 clones, 82% of them seen once. CDR3 length: 12 residues. Germline V gives CDR1 MDHEN, CDR2 SYDVKM. The germline V and J ends were trimmed by 5 bases and 7 bases, with 11 bases remaining between them. This receptor was taken from a middle-aged woman in good health and CMV-seronegative. The chain employs TRBV28 and TRBJ1-2, with TRBD1 as a possible D gene (6 bases). Sequences were obtained from PBMCs. This CDR3 is CASSPGDTGYTF. The DNA of the CDR3 is TGTGCCAGCAGTCCCGGGGACACTGGCTACACCTTC.